The 16 T cell receptor beta chains listed next were all sequenced from one sample in a study of blood T cell repertoires in COVID-19. The data were produced by immunoSEQ multiplex PCR, yet TCRdb's version contains in-frame clones alone and is incomplete. The profile covers some 270,000 clones, with roughly 88% appearing a single time and around 3.2% taken by the ten largest. Sequencing used PBMCs or T cells enriched from blood (not recorded which). The receptors originated from a woman aged 40 to 50 who had been exposed to COVID-19.

This chain links TRBV6-2 or TRBV6-3 with TRBJ1-6; the D is unclear. The CDR3 length is 16 residues. The V gene's germline CDR1 is MNHEY and CDR2 SVGEGT. V lost 3 bases and J lost 8, with 17 bases in between. The CDR3 DNA reads as TGTGCCAGCAGTTATACGGGAGGGAGATACTATTCACCCCTCCACTTT. Protein: CASSYTGGRYYSPLHF.

This chain uses TRBV7-3 with TRBJ1-5; a possible D gene is TRBD1 (6 bases). V was shortened by 6 bases and J by 3 bases, with 9 bases between the two germline ends. Germline V lookup: CDR1 SGHTA, CDR2 FQGTGA. This CDR3 contains 13 residues. Here the CDR3 reads CASSSGANQPQHF. The DNA for the CDR3 is TGTGCCAGCAGTTCAGGGGCCAATCAGCCCCAGCATTTT.

The chain links TRBV10-3 to TRBJ2-1; no clear D gene. Germline lookup yields CDR1 ENHRY and CDR2 SYGVKD. The CDR3 sequence is 16 residues long. Trimming took 4 bases from V and 6 from J, leaving 19 bases between them. The CDR3 DNA sequence: TGTGCCATCAGTGCCCCCGGTCATTCGACTCCCAATGAGCAGTTCTTC. Protein: CAISAPGHSTPNEQFF.

The rearrangement joins TRBV27 to TRBJ1-1, with D perhaps matching TRBD1 (6 bases). In germline, CDR1 is MNHEY, CDR2 SMNVEV (reference sequence). This CDR3 contains 12 residues. Trimming pared 8 bases from V and 6 bases from J, leaving 13 bases between. The CDR3 DNA is TGTGCCAGCGGGGGCCTCCGGGCTGAAGCTTTCTTT. Translation gives CASGGLRAEAFF.

The V and J genes are TRBV15 and TRBJ2-7, with D possibly matching TRBD1 (6 bases). The CDR3 extends over 15 amino acids. Germline lookup yields CDR1 LNHNV and CDR2 YYDKDF (reference sequence). The ends were cut back, 0 bases at V and 6 bases at J, with 15 bases in the middle. Written as DNA, the CDR3 is TGTGCCACCAGCAGAGACTGGACAGTGTACCTCGAGCAGTACGTC. As protein: CATSRDWTVYLEQYV.

V gene TRBV12-3 or TRBV12-4 combines with J gene TRBJ1-2, with 7 bases that match TRBD1. This CDR3 is 12 amino acids long. After removal of 4 bases from V and 6 bases from J, the junction contained 2 bases not matched to a gene. As DNA, the CDR3 is TGTGCCAGCAGTTCTACAGGGGATGGCTACACCTTC. It yields the protein CASSSTGDGYTF.

The CDR3 is CASSQRWQGGDEQYV. CDR3 bases: TGTGCCAGCAGTCAACGGTGGCAGGGTGGCGACGAGCAGTACGTC. The rearrangement joins TRBV6-2 or TRBV6-3 to TRBJ2-7, with D maybe TRBD1 (5 bases). The CDR3 is made up of 15 amino acids. Germline CDR1 and CDR2: MNHEY and SVGEGT. Trimming shortened V by 5 bases and J by 5 bases, and 19 bases separated the two germline ends.

V is TRBV20-1 and J is TRBJ2-1; 8 nucleotides align to TRBD2. The CDR3 consists of 10 residues. Germline CDR1 and CDR2: DFQATT and SNEGSKA (reference sequence). This chain's CDR3 is CRPPGLGWFF. CDR3 DNA: TGCAGACCACCGGGACTAGGGTGGTTCTTC.

The chain has TRBV3-1 (or the pseudogene TRBV3-2) and TRBJ2-2; the match to TRBD2 covers 7 bases. Looked up from germline, CDR1 is LGHDT and CDR2 is YNNKEL (reference sequence). The CDR3 is made up of 16 amino acids. J lost 5 bases, V lost 4 bases, and 10 bases had no gene match. The CDR3 sequence is CASSRTPGTNTGELFF. CDR3 nucleotide sequence: TGTGCCAGCAGCCGTACCCCCGGGACTAATACCGGGGAGCTGTTTTTT.

This clone was picked up a small number of times. The V call is TRBV4-1, the J call TRBJ1-4; tentative D call: TRBD1 (5 bases). The V gene lost 1 base and the J gene lost 8 bases, with 17 bases spanning the gap. The CDR3 is 16 residues long. Germline CDR1 MGHRA, CDR2 YSYEKL. In nucleotides, the CDR3 is TGCGCCAGCAGCCAAGGATTAAGGGGCCCCCGAGAAAAACTGTTTTTT. This codes for CASSQGLRGPREKLFF.

This clone has a handful of counts. The V and J genes are TRBV7-2 and TRBJ1-3; no definite D call. The CDR3 is 12 residues long. Deletions cut 4 bases from V and 8 bases from J, with 9 bases between. CDR1 SGHTA and CDR2 FQGNSA come from the germline V gene. The CDR3 DNA follows: TGTGCCAGCAGCTCGTATTTAGACACCATATATTTT. This sequence encodes CASSSYLDTIYF.

The chain combines TRBV7-9 with TRBJ1-2; 7 bases line up with TRBD1. The trim removed 6 bases at V and 7 bases at J, leaving 5 bases unmatched. CDR3 length: 12 amino acids. Germline assignment: CDR1 SEHNR and CDR2 FQNEAQ (reference sequence). CDR3 sequence reads: CASRRGGSGYTF. The CDR3 DNA sequence: TGTGCCAGCAGACGAGGGGGCTCTGGCTACACCTTC.

The V gene is TRBV5-6, the J gene TRBJ1-6, with 7 bases matching TRBD1. This CDR3 contains 15 residues. Trimming cost V 4 bases and J 6 bases; bases outside gene matches: 7. The germline gives CDR1 SGHDT, CDR2 YYEEEE. CDR3 in DNA: TGTGCCAGCAGCCCCCTGGACAGGATTAATTCACCCCTCCACTTT. Amino acid sequence: CASSPLDRINSPLHF.

The chain uses TRBV13 and TRBJ2-7; weak D call: TRBD1 (5 bases). In germline, CDR1 is PRHDT, CDR2 FYEKMQ (reference sequence). The CDR3 runs 13 residues. V lost 4 bases to trimming and J lost 3 bases, with 10 bases between them. CDR3 sequence: CASSSPDSYEQYV. CDR3 nucleotides: TGTGCCAGCAGCTCGCCTGACAGCTACGAGCAGTACGTC.

This chain connects TRBV7-9 to TRBJ1-2, with TRBD1 identical over 7 bases. CDR1 is SEHNR, CDR2 FQNEAQ, per germline (reference sequence). This CDR3 is built from 16 residues. The ends lost 0 bases at V and 1 base at J; junction bases unmatched: 5. The CDR3 spells CASSLARTGRNYGYTF. CDR3 DNA: TGTGCCAGCAGCTTAGCCCGGACAGGACGTAACTATGGCTACACCTTC.

The CDR3 spells CASSIGPPGGGERYTF. The DNA for the CDR3 is TGTGCCAGTAGTATTGGCCCCCCTGGCGGGGGCGAACGCTACACCTTC. V gene TRBV19 combines with J gene TRBJ1-2, with D possibly matching TRBD1 (6 bases). Germline CDR1 reads LNHDA; CDR2 reads SQIVND (reference sequence). V shed 3 bases and J shed 9 bases, with 23 bases lying between them. The CDR3 extends over 16 amino acids.